These 25 T cell receptor beta chains share one sample of origin, sequenced in a study of cytomegalovirus exposure and HLA in healthy donors. A multiplex PCR was run with 60 Vbeta primers and 13 Jbeta primers. Clones were sequenced by immunoSEQ multiplex PCR, and TCRdb holds only the in-frame ones, with some missing. The data hold 85,000 to 90,000 clones, with approximately 76% observed a single time. Sequenced sample: PBMCs. The receptors here all came from a man aged 30-40 years in good health and CMV-seropositive.

The CDR3 sequence is CASSVGTGKLNTEAFF. The CDR3 DNA reads TGTGCCAGCAGCGTAGGGACAGGGAAATTGAACACTGAAGCTTTCTTT. The chain links TRBV9 to TRBJ1-1; 8 positions match TRBD1. The CDR3 has 16 residues. V shed 0 bases and J 0 bases; nucleotides not matched to a gene: 4. The germline V gene encodes CDR1 SGDLS and CDR2 YYNGEE.

V usage is TRBV5-4 and J usage is TRBJ2-7, with 12 nucleotides matching TRBD2. J was trimmed by 2 bases and V by 0 bases; bases with no gene match: 3. The germline gives CDR1 SGHNT, CDR2 YYREEE (reference sequence). The CDR3 length is 16 residues. DNA for the CDR3: TGTGCCAGCAGCTTGGAGCTAGCGGGAGGGACCTACGAGCAGTACTTC. Encoded protein: CASSLELAGGTYEQYF.

The chain joins TRBV5-4 to TRBJ2-1; 9 bases align to TRBD1. This CDR3 has 16 residues. V lost 0 bases and J lost 6; bases outside the gene matches: 7. The germline V gene has CDR1 SGHNT and CDR2 YYREEE (reference sequence). This CDR3 reads CASSLDPGQGFNEQFF. DNA for the CDR3: TGTGCCAGCAGCTTGGATCCGGGACAGGGATTCAATGAGCAGTTCTTC.

This clone is deemed medium-sized (0.01 to 0.1%). The chain recombines TRBV4-2 with TRBJ2-2; maybe TRBD2 (6 bases). This CDR3 is built from 14 residues. The V gene's germline CDR1 is LGHNA and CDR2 YNFKEQ. V shed 1 base and J shed 3 bases, with 6 bases lying between them. This CDR3 reads CASSQGLDTGELFF. The CDR3 nucleotides read TGTGCCAGCAGCCAAGGACTAGACACCGGGGAGCTGTTTTTT.

For this clone: Sequence at one end of the junction differs from germline and may be a read error. The chain uses TRBV18 and TRBJ2-7, with a tentative D call TRBD2 (5 bases). There are 15 residues in the CDR3. The germline gives CDR1 KGHSH, CDR2 LQKENI. DNA for the CDR3: TGTGCCAGCTCCCCACAACCCTCGGGGTACGACGAGCAGTACTTC. Amino acids: CASSPQPSGYDEQYF.

The chain combines TRBV7-9 with TRBJ1-6; a possible D gene is TRBD1 (5 bases). This CDR3 has 16 amino acids. Germline CDR1 reads SEHNR; CDR2 reads FQNEAQ (reference sequence). The V end lost 5 bases, the J end lost 7 bases, and 18 bases lay between the germline ends. The CDR3 DNA reads as TGTGCCAGCAGCACGTCGAACGGGGGGGACAATTCACCCCTCCACTTT. It translates to CASSTSNGGDNSPLHF. Variable domain in full (rest from reference TRBV7-9 and TRBJ1-6): DTGVSQNPRHKITKRGQNVTFRCDPISEHNRLYWYRQTLGQGPEFLTYFQNEAQLEKSRLLSDRFSAERPKGSFSTLEIQRTEQGDSAMYLCASSTSNGGDNSPLHFGNGTRLTVT.

This clone was seen repeatedly, ten times or more. The genes are TRBV23-1 and TRBJ1-2, with a tentative D call TRBD1 (6 bases). Being an ORF, TRBV23-1 has a function that is uncertain. The CDR3 totals 11 residues. V shed 6 bases and J shed 12 bases, with 14 bases lying between them. The CDR3: CASRVTTGNTF. CDR3 coding DNA: TGCGCCAGCAGGGTGACTACAGGGAACACCTTC.

The chain has TRBV7-9 and TRBJ1-1; D gene unclear. This CDR3 comprises 14 residues. Germline assignment: CDR1 SEHNR and CDR2 FQNEAQ (reference sequence). The V end was cut by 1 base, the J end by 6 bases, with 12 bases between. DNA of the CDR3: TGTGCCAGCAGCTTAGGTGCCGGTTTCTCTGAAGCTTTCTTT. It is translated as CASSLGAGFSEAFF.

The chain carries TRBV7-8 and TRBJ2-1; the match to TRBD2 covers 8 bases. V shed 4 bases, J shed 7 bases, and the junction held 15 bases outside the gene matches. Germline assignment: CDR1 SGHVS and CDR2 FQNEAQ. This CDR3 spans 17 amino acids. The CDR3 DNA reads TGTGCCAGCAGCTATACCCACTCCGGGACTAGTGGTAATGAGCAGTTCTTC. Its protein is CASSYTHSGTSGNEQFF. The full variable domain, in which reference TRBV7-8 and TRBJ2-1 provide the parts outside the CDR3, is GAGVSQSPRYKVAKRGQDVALRCDPISGHVSLFWYQQALGQGPEFLTYFQNEAQLDKSGLPSDRFFAERPEGSVSTLKIQRTQQEDSAVYLCASSYTHSGTSGNEQFFGPGTRLTVL.

This chain connects TRBV7-3 to TRBJ2-2; 8 nucleotides align to TRBD2. CDR1 is SGHTA, CDR2 FQGTGA, per germline. V lost 1 base and J lost 1; bases outside the gene matches: 2. The CDR3 is 16 residues long. CDR3 residues: CASSLRAGGNTGELFF. CDR3 DNA sequence: TGTGCCAGCAGCTTAAGGGCGGGGGGGAACACCGGGGAGCTGTTTTTT.

This sequence joins TRBV25-1 and TRBJ1-4; possibly TRBD1 for D (6 bases). V gave up 2 bases and J gave up 0 bases, with 13 bases separating them. This CDR3 has 17 residues. From germline, CDR1 is MGHDK and CDR2 SYGVNS. CDR3 nucleotides: TGTGCCAGCAGTGAACTTACAGGGTTGTCAACTAATGAAAAACTGTTTTTT. The encoded protein is CASSELTGLSTNEKLFF.

The chain joins TRBV7-6 to TRBJ2-6; TRBD1 matches 10 bases. Germline CDR1 is SGHVS and CDR2 is FNYEAQ. J was trimmed by 1 base and V by 5 bases; bases with no gene match: 11. This CDR3 region has 19 residues. For the CDR3, the DNA is TGTGCCAGCAGCCGACCCGGGACAGGGGAGGTGTCTGGGGCCAACGTCCTGACTTTC. Residues: CASSRPGTGEVSGANVLTF. Drawing the rest from reference TRBV7-6 and TRBJ2-6, the complete variable domain is GAGVSQSPRYKVTKRGQDVALRCDPISGHVSLYWYRQALGQGPEFLTYFNYEAQQDKSGLPNDRFSAERPEGSISTLTIQRTEQRDSAMYRCASSRPGTGEVSGANVLTFGAGSRLTVL.

The chain is built from TRBV4-3 and TRBJ2-2, with 10 bases that match TRBD1. This CDR3 has 17 residues. Germline V gene lookup returns CDR1 LGHNA and CDR2 YSLEER. The trim removed 4 bases at V and 4 bases at J, leaving 9 bases unmatched. The CDR3 nucleotides read TGCGCCAGCAGCCCAAAGGACCGGGACAGGGGCACCGGGGAGCTGTTTTTT. Amino acid sequence: CASSPKDRDRGTGELFF.

The CDR3 sequence: CAWMGTGLNEKLFF. The CDR3 region has the DNA TGTGCCTGGATGGGGACAGGGCTTAATGAAAAACTGTTTTTT. V usage is TRBV30 and J usage is TRBJ1-4; 9 positions match TRBD1. Germline CDR1 is GTSNPN and CDR2 is SVGIG (reference sequence). CDR3 size: 14 residues. With V trimmed by 4 bases and J by 4 bases, 4 bases remained unmatched.

The rearrangement links TRBV30 to TRBJ2-5, with 10 bases fitting TRBD2. Looked up from germline, CDR1 is GTSNPN and CDR2 is SVGIG (reference sequence). V gave up 2 bases and J gave up 3 bases; unmatched junction bases: 6. CDR3 length equals 15 residues. The CDR3 here is CAWSWGTSGEETQYF. DNA for the CDR3: TGTGCCTGGAGTTGGGGCACTAGCGGGGAAGAGACCCAGTACTTC.

Only a few counts were recorded for this clone. V is TRBV5-1 and J is TRBJ1-5; D may be TRBD1 (5 bases). The CDR3 is made up of 15 amino acids. Trimming removed 1 base at V and 0 bases at J, with 8 bases between. Germline V gene sequence: CDR1 SGHRS, CDR2 YFSETQ. CDR3 residues: CASSLTGTSNQPQHF. In DNA, the CDR3 is TGCGCCAGCAGCTTGACAGGAACTAGCAATCAGCCCCAGCATTTT.

The J gene is TRBJ1-2, the V gene TRBV2; D ambiguous. The CDR3 spans 13 residues. The ends were cut back, 4 bases at V and 3 bases at J, with 9 bases in the middle. The germline gives CDR1 SNHLY, CDR2 FYNNEI. DNA of the CDR3: TGTGCCAGCAGTGGTGTCAGCGACTATGGCTACACCTTC. Protein: CASSGVSDYGYTF.

The chain recombines TRBV4-1 with TRBJ2-7, with D perhaps TRBD1 (6 bases). The CDR3 runs to 14 residues. V lost 4 bases, J lost 7 bases, and 17 bases lay in between. Germline V gene lookup returns CDR1 MGHRA and CDR2 YSYEKL. The CDR3: CASSLYRDTLEQYF. CDR3 nucleotides: TGCGCCAGCAGCCTATACCGGGACACCCTTGAGCAGTACTTC.

As DNA, the CDR3 is TGTGCCAGTAGTACCACAACAGTCGGCTACGAGCAGTACTTC. It translates to CASSTTTVGYEQYF. The chain joins TRBV19 to TRBJ2-7; D uncertain. This CDR3 spans 14 amino acids. Germline V gene sequence: CDR1 LNHDA, CDR2 SQIVND (reference sequence). Deletions cut 4 bases from V and 3 bases from J, with 13 bases between.

In its sample, this clone was seen many times. V is TRBV5-6 and J is TRBJ2-7; D gene uncertain. This CDR3 spans 12 amino acids. Between the trimmed V and J ends, which lost 1 base and 1 base, there was a span of 3 bases. CDR1 is SGHDT, CDR2 YYEEEE, per germline. The CDR3 bases are TGTGCCAGCAGCTTGCGGTCCTACGAGCAGTACTTC. Protein: CASSLRSYEQYF.

V and J are TRBV27 and TRBJ1-6, with D perhaps TRBD1 (6 bases). The V gene's germline CDR1 is MNHEY and CDR2 SMNVEV (reference sequence). This CDR3 spans 16 amino acids. The V end was cut by 6 bases, the J end by 0 bases, with 12 bases between. This CDR3 is CASSEDSSSYNSPLHF. CDR3 bases: TGTGCCAGCAGCGAGGACAGTAGCTCCTATAATTCACCCCTCCACTTT.

This chain uses TRBV7-9 with TRBJ2-5, with 10 bases that match TRBD2. After removal of 5 bases from V and 5 bases from J, the junction contained 5 bases not matched to a gene. Germline V CDR1 and CDR2: SEHNR, FQNEAQ (reference sequence). The length of the CDR3 is 14 residues. The CDR3 reads CASSPSGLAETQYF. CDR3 DNA sequence: TGTGCCAGCAGCCCGTCGGGACTAGCGGAGACCCAGTACTTC.

The gene calls are TRBV11-2 and TRBJ1-6, with D perhaps TRBD1 (5 bases). The CDR3 is made up of 15 amino acids. Germline assignment: CDR1 SGHAT and CDR2 FQNNGV. Trimming took 0 bases from V and 8 from J, leaving 11 bases between them. CDR3 sequence: CASSLEGRTYSPLHF. In DNA, the CDR3 is TGTGCCAGCAGCTTAGAAGGGAGGACATATTCACCCCTCCACTTT.

The chain has TRBV27 and TRBJ2-3; TRBD1 is a possible D gene (5 bases). Trimming stripped 10 bases from V and 2 bases from J, with 25 bases between. This CDR3 region has 17 residues. The germline V gene encodes CDR1 MNHEY and CDR2 SMNVEV (reference sequence). The CDR3 loop reads CATKFGFGASATDTQYF. In DNA form, the CDR3 reads TGTGCCACCAAGTTTGGCTTTGGGGCGTCAGCCACAGATACGCAGTATTTT.

The chain carries TRBV5-1 and TRBJ2-3, with D perhaps TRBD2 (5 bases). This CDR3 is 15 amino acids long. From germline, CDR1 is SGHRS and CDR2 YFSETQ. Trimming pared 0 bases from V and 10 bases from J, leaving 18 bases between. CDR3 loop: CASSLGSGSLLAQYF. In DNA form, the CDR3 reads TGCGCCAGCAGCTTGGGATCGGGGTCCCTGTTGGCGCAGTATTTT.